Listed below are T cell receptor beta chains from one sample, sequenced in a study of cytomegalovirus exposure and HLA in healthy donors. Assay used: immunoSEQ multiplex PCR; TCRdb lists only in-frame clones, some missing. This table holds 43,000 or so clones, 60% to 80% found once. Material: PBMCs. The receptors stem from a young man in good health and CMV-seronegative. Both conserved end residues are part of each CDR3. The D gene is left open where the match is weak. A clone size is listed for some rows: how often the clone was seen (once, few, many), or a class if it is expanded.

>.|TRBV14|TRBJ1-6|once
CASSQVSYNSPLHF
TGTGCCAGCAGCCAAGTATCCTATAATTCACCCCTCCACTTT
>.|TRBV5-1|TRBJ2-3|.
CASLEDYRTDTQYF
TGCGCCAGCTTGGAGGACTACCGCACAGATACGCAGTATTTT
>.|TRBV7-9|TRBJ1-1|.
CASSLDGRAFF
TGTGCCAGCAGCTTAGATGGGAGAGCTTTCTTT
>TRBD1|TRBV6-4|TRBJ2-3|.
CASSDSGQGADTQYF
TGTGCCAGCAGTGACTCGGGACAGGGGGCAGATACGCAGTATTTT
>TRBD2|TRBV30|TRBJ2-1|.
CAWSPLGASGSRFEQFF
TGTGCCTGGAGTCCACTAGGGGCTAGCGGGAGTAGGTTTGAGCAGTTCTTC
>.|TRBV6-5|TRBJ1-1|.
CASSWGWDTEAFF
TGTGCCAGCAGCTGGGGCTGGGACACTGAAGCTTTCTTT
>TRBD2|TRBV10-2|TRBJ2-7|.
CASNRGLAGLVEQYF
TGCGCCAGCAACAGGGGACTAGCGGGACTTGTCGAGCAGTACTTC
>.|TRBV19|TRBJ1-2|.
CASRTATNYGYTF
TGTGCCAGTAGGACAGCTACCAACTATGGCTACACCTTC
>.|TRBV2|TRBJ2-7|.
CASSWTDDYEQYF
TGTGCCAGCAGCTGGACAGACGACTACGAGCAGTACTTC
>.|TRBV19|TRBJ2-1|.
CASSATQGYEQFF
TGTGCCAGTAGTGCGACCCAGGGCTATGAGCAGTTCTTC
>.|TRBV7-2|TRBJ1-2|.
CASSLVAGPEGYTF
TGTGCCAGCAGCTTAGTTGCAGGGCCGGAGGGCTACACCTTC
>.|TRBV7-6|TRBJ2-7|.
CASSPTRGGYEQYF
TGTGCCAGCAGCCCTACTAGAGGAGGGTACGAGCAGTACTTC
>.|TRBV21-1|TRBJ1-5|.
CASSKVGGESNQPQHF
TGTGCCAGCAGCAAAGTCGGGGGAGAGAGCAATCAGCCCCAGCATTTT
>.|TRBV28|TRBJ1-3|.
CASSPVGQGRNTIYF
TGTGCCAGCAGTCCCGTCGGCCAGGGCCGAAACACCATATATTTT
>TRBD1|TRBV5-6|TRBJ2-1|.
CASSLMDRETGEQFF
TGTGCCAGCAGCCTGATGGACAGGGAAACTGGGGAGCAGTTCTTC
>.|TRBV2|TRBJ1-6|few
CASKQGWNSPLHF
TGTGCCAGCAAACAGGGTTGGAATTCACCCCTCCACTTT
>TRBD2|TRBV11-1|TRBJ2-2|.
CASSLVAGGSTGELFF
TGTGCCAGCAGCCTTGTAGCGGGAGGGAGTACCGGGGAGCTGTTTTTT
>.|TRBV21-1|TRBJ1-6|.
CASSPREVFWPASPLHF
TGTGCCAGCAGCCCGAGGGAAGTTTTTTGGCCCGCTTCACCCCTCCACTTT
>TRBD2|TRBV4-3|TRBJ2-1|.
CASSQGERSGSIEQFF
TGCGCCAGCAGCCAAGGAGAAAGGAGCGGGAGCATTGAGCAGTTCTTC
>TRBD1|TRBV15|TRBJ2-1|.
CATSRKRTGTYNEQFF
TGTGCCACCAGCAGAAAGAGGACAGGTACCTACAATGAGCAGTTCTTC
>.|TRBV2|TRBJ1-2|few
CASSDTRRGYTF
TGTGCCAGCAGTGATACAAGGCGGGGCTACACCTTC
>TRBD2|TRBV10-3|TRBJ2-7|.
CAIPNSGSIPRPGVEQYF
TGTGCCATCCCCAATAGCGGGAGTATCCCCCGGCCCGGGGTGGAGCAGTACTTC
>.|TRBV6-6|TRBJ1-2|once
CASSYGEANYGYTF
TGTGCCAGCAGTTATGGAGAGGCAAACTATGGCTACACCTTC
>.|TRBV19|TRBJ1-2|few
CASSIHKNYGYTF
TGTGCCAGTAGTATTCACAAAAACTATGGCTACACCTTC
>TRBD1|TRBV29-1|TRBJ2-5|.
CSADRGQETQYF
TGCAGCGCCGACAGGGGGCAAGAGACCCAGTACTTC
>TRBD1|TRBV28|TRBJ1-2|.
CASSLVGQPLSYGYTF
TGTGCCAGCAGTTTAGTGGGACAGCCACTTTCCTATGGCTACACCTTC
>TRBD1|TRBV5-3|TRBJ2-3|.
CARRPGQGADTQYF
TGTGCCAGAAGACCGGGACAGGGGGCAGATACGCAGTATTTT
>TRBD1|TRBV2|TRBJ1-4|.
CASSETGGRSTGKLFF
TGTGCCAGCAGTGAAACAGGGGGGAGGTCCACAGGAAAACTGTTTTTT
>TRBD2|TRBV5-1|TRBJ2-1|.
CASSVSGTSGSLYNEQFF
TGCGCCAGCAGCGTTTCCGGGACTAGCGGGAGCCTCTACAATGAGCAGTTCTTC
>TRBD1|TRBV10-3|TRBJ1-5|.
CAISDLRGRGQPQHF
TGTGCCATTTCCGATTTGAGGGGGCGGGGTCAGCCCCAGCATTTT
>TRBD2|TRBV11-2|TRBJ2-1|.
CASSFGIAGGVHEQFF
TGTGCCAGCAGCTTCGGGATAGCGGGAGGGGTTCATGAGCAGTTCTTC
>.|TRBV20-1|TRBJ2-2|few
CSASRAGELFF
TGCAGTGCGAGTCGCGCCGGGGAGCTGTTTTTT
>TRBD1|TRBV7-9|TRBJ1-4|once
CASSRDRGTWTNEKLFF
TGTGCCAGCAGCCGGGACAGGGGCACTTGGACTAATGAAAAACTGTTTTTT
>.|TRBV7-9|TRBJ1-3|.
CASSQTGIGNTIYF
TGTGCCAGCAGCCAAACAGGGATTGGAAACACCATATATTTT
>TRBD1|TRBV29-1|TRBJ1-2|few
CSVEPGQGGYTF
TGCAGCGTTGAACCGGGACAGGGTGGCTACACCTTC
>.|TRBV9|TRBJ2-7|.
CASSYSSGGNYEQYF
TGTGCCAGCAGCTACTCATCGGGCGGGAACTACGAGCAGTACTTC
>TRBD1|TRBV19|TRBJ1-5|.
CASKDRGLSNQPQHF
TGTGCCAGTAAGGACAGGGGGCTGAGCAATCAGCCCCAGCATTTT
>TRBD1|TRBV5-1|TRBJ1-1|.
CASSAGDSENTEAFF
TGCGCCAGCAGCGCCGGGGACAGCGAGAACACTGAAGCTTTCTTT
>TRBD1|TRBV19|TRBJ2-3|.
CASTSGQARTDTQYF
TGTGCCAGTACCTCCGGACAGGCCCGCACAGATACGCAGTATTTT
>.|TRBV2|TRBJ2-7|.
CASGQYYEQYF
TGTGCCAGCGGCCAGTACTACGAGCAGTACTTC
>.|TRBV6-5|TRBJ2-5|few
CASNTGTQSLRYF
TGTGCCAGCAATACCGGGACTCAATCACTTCGGTACTTC
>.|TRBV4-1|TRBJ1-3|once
CASSRSGSSGNTIYF
TGCGCCAGCAGCCGCAGTGGGAGCTCTGGAAACACCATATATTTT
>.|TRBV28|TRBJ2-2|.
CASIHGRQTGISGELFF
TGTGCCAGCATTCATGGCCGACAAACTGGTATTAGCGGGGAGCTGTTTTTT
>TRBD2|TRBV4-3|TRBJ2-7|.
CASSTTSGSYEQYF
TGCGCCAGCAGCACGACTAGCGGGAGTTACGAGCAGTACTTC
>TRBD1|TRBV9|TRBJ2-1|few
CASSPRTGGSHEQFF
TGTGCCAGCAGCCCACGGACAGGGGGGTCCCATGAGCAGTTCTTC
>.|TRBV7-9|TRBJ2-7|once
CASSLGYGEQYF
TGTGCCAGCAGCTTAGGGTACGGCGAGCAGTACTTC
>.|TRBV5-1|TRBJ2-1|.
CASSLEEGRSYNEQFF
TGCGCCAGCAGCTTGGAGGAGGGCAGATCCTACAATGAGCAGTTCTTC
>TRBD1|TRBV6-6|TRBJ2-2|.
CASKGQATNTGELFF
TGTGCCAGCAAGGGACAGGCGACGAACACCGGGGAGCTGTTTTTT
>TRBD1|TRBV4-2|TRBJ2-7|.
CASSQKPGTGSYEQYF
TGTGCCAGCAGCCAAAAACCGGGGACAGGGAGTTACGAGCAGTACTTC
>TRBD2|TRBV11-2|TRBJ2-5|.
CASSPGTMRSQETQYF
TGTGCCAGCAGCCCCGGGACTATGAGATCACAAGAGACCCAGTACTTC